The 5 T cell receptor beta chains reported below all come from one sample, sequenced in a study of T cell responses to AZD1222 COVID-19 vaccine. Here immunoSEQ multiplex PCR was the method, and the copy in TCRdb shows in-frame clones only, minus some. Here the sample spans about 99,000 clones, about 85% being singletons. The sample here was peripheral blood, taken on day 0 of AZD1222 vaccination. These receptors were collected from an adult in good health.

In its sample, this clone was seen once. The chain combines TRBV11-2 with TRBJ2-1, with 10 bases fitting TRBD2. V was pared by 2 bases and J by 10 bases, with 5 bases of the junction left unmatched. The CDR3 has 14 residues. Per the germline V gene, CDR1 is SGHAT and CDR2 is FQNNGV. The CDR3 is CASSLWVLAGEQFF. CDR3 nucleotides: TGTGCCAGCAGCTTATGGGTACTAGCGGGGGAGCAGTTCTTC. The entire variable domain, with the rest obtained from reference TRBV11-2 and TRBJ2-1, is as follows: EAGVAQSPRYKIIEKRQSVAFWCNPISGHATLYWYQQILGQGPKLLIQFQNNGVVDDSQLPKDRFSAERLKGVDSTLKIQPAKLEDSAVYLCASSLWVLAGEQFFGPGTRLTVL.

The chain employs TRBV6-5 and TRBJ1-5, with D possibly matching TRBD1 (5 bases). Germline assignment: CDR1 MNHEY and CDR2 SVGAGI. This CDR3 region has 14 residues. The germline V and J ends were trimmed by 6 bases and 7 bases, with 16 bases remaining between them. DNA for the CDR3: TGTGCCAGCAGCAGGGAGGGGCGCGGCCAGCCCCAGCATTTT. As protein: CASSREGRGQPQHF.

The V and J genes are TRBV6-5 and TRBJ1-2; D gene ambiguous. The CDR3 extends over 15 amino acids. The germline V gene encodes CDR1 MNHEY and CDR2 SVGAGI. Trimming took 5 bases from V and 4 from J, leaving 17 bases between them. CDR3 residues: CASSSTLSDGYGYTF. DNA of the CDR3: TGTGCCAGCAGTAGCACCCTCTCCGACGGCTATGGCTACACCTTC.

The chain carries TRBV4-3 and TRBJ2-2; D gene ambiguous. The CDR3 is 15 residues long. Germline V gene sequence: CDR1 LGHNA, CDR2 YSLEER. Trimming shortened V by 0 bases and J by 6 bases, and 11 bases separated the two germline ends. CDR3 sequence (DNA): TGCGCCAGCAGCCAAGATTTAACTAATGCCGGGGAGCTGTTTTTT. Translation gives CASSQDLTNAGELFF.

The V gene is TRBV5-4, the J gene TRBJ1-1, with a weak D call TRBD1 (6 bases). CDR3 length: 15 residues. From germline, CDR1 is SGHNT and CDR2 YYREEE (reference sequence). V was trimmed by 4 bases and J by 3 bases, leaving 16 bases between them. The CDR3 DNA sequence: TGTGCCAGCAGCCCCAAGACAGGCGGATACACTGAAGCTTTCTTT. This sequence encodes CASSPKTGGYTEAFF.